Below are 20 T cell receptor beta chains sequenced from a single sample in a study of blood T cells in healthy people across ages. Combining a sample-barcoded 5' primer with a J-beta primer mix, a second PCR ran for about 7 to 11 cycles. TCRdb re-derived calls from the 5' RACE reads in MiXCR, one entry per CDR3 protein. The table shows about 670,000 distinct CDR3 sequences, with roughly 41% occurring only once. The specimen sequenced was blood. The receptors come from a man at least 80 years old in good health.

This clonotype was counted a few times. This chain uses TRBV10-1 with TRBJ2-7; 8 nucleotides line up with TRBD1. V lost 3 bases, J lost 4 bases, and 8 bases stayed unmatched. The CDR3 is 15 residues long. Germline V gene sequence: CDR1 WNHNN, CDR2 SYGVQD (reference sequence). The CDR3 region has the DNA TGCGCCAGCAGTGACCTGACAGGGGCCTTTTACGAGCAGTACTTC. Protein: CASSDLTGAFYEQYF.

CDR3 in DNA: TGTGCCAGCAGTTTAGCTCCGAACACCATATATTTT. This translates into CASSLAPNTIYF. The rearrangement links TRBV28 to TRBJ1-3; D is uncertain. This CDR3 spans 12 amino acids. Germline lookup yields CDR1 MDHEN and CDR2 SYDVKM. The ends were cut back, 2 bases at V and 7 bases at J, with 6 bases in the middle.

The chain has TRBV20-1 and TRBJ2-1; 9 positions match TRBD2. The CDR3 contains 15 residues. Germline V gene lookup returns CDR1 DFQATT and CDR2 SNEGSKA (reference sequence). V lost 2 bases to trimming and J lost 3 bases; unmatched junction nucleotides: 5. The CDR3 DNA is TGCAGTGCTAGACAGCTAGCGGGGATCTACAATGAGCAGTTCTTC. Protein: CSARQLAGIYNEQFF.

V is TRBV5-1 and J is TRBJ2-5; 8 bases line up with TRBD1. J gave up 11 bases and V 4 bases, and 16 bases lay outside the gene matches. This CDR3 is 15 amino acids long. CDR1 is SGHRS, CDR2 YFSETQ, per germline. The CDR3 sequence is CASSNDRGPYNEQYF. The CDR3 nucleotides read TGCGCCAGCAGCAACGACAGGGGCCCTTACAATGAGCAGTACTTC.

This clonotype turned up a few times. This clone may be a read error of a much larger clone one base away. The chain links TRBV9 to TRBJ1-2; 7 positions agree with TRBD1. Trimming took 6 bases from V and 4 from J; bases not matched to a gene: 15. CDR1 and CDR2 from the germline V gene are SGDLS and YYNGEE. The CDR3 is 16 residues long. The CDR3 nucleotides are TGTGCCAGCAAGGGTACAGGGGCCCGAGGGAGCTATGGCTACACCTTC. As protein: CASKGTGARGSYGYTF.

DNA for the CDR3: TGTGCCAGCAGCAAAGAGGGAGGTAGCTACTTGAAGACCCAGTACTTC. Translating it yields CASSKEGGSYLKTQYF. The chain uses TRBV21-1 and TRBJ2-5; the D segment call TRBD2 is taken from the table without a DNA check. TRBV21-1 represents a pseudogene. This CDR3 is 16 amino acids long.

Concerning this clonotype itself: Since a much larger clone is just one base distant, this may be a read error. The chain recombines TRBV12-3 or TRBV12-4 with TRBJ2-5; 12 bases fit TRBD1. The last part of the DNA fits TRBJ2-1 better; the J call may be wrong. This CDR3 spans 13 amino acids. The CDR3 bases are TGTGCCACCGGGACAGGGGGCCAAGAGACCCAGTTCTTC. It encodes CATGTGGQETQFF.

The V and J genes are TRBV6-2 or TRBV6-3 and TRBJ2-5; D perhaps matches TRBD2 (5 bases). The CDR3 length is 14 residues. Trimming cost V 0 bases and J 2 bases, with 7 bases left between them. CDR1 and CDR2 from the germline V gene are MNHEY and SVGEGT. The CDR3 DNA sequence: TGTGCCAGCAGTTACTCGTGGACTCAAGAGACCCAGTACTTC. Translating it yields CASSYSWTQETQYF.

This chain links TRBV5-1 with TRBJ2-1; TRBD1 agrees at 8 bases. The DNA end is more similar to TRBJ2-7, so the J call may be wrong. This CDR3 is built from 15 residues. The germline CDR1 and CDR2 sequences are SGHRS and YFSETQ. The CDR3 sequence: CASSLTGTGYNEQYF. DNA of the CDR3: TGCGCCAGCAGCTTAACCGGGACAGGCTACAATGAGCAGTACTTC.

Notes on this clonotype: With a much larger clone just one base away, this may be a read error. The chain employs TRBV7-6 and TRBJ2-7; 7 bases fit TRBD1. V shed 5 bases, J shed 3 bases, and the junction held 4 bases outside the gene matches. CDR1 is SGHVS and CDR2 is FNYEAQ in the germline V gene. CDR3 size: 13 residues. In nucleotides, the CDR3 is TGTGCCAGCAGCCCGGGACAGTACTACGAGCAGTACTTC. This encodes CASSPGQYYEQYF.

This clonotype was seen only a few times. The rearrangement uses TRBV14 and TRBJ2-2; D is ambiguous. V was trimmed by 0 bases and J by 7 bases, leaving 3 bases between them. CDR3 length equals 12 residues. Germline V gene sequence: CDR1 SGHDN, CDR2 FVKESK. CDR3 loop: CASSQDFGELFF. The CDR3 region has the DNA TGTGCCAGCAGCCAAGATTTCGGGGAGCTGTTTTTT.

The chain couples TRBV7-9 to TRBJ2-7; D uncertain. Germline assignment: CDR1 SEHNR and CDR2 FQNEAQ (reference sequence). The CDR3 totals 14 residues. The ends were cut back, 5 bases at V and 0 bases at J, with 11 bases in the middle. DNA of the CDR3: TGTGCCAGCAGCGTCGCGACTGCCTCCTACGAGCAGTACTTC. Protein: CASSVATASYEQYF. Full variable domain (remainder filled in from reference TRBV7-9 and TRBJ2-7): DTGVSQNPRHKITKRGQNVTFRCDPISEHNRLYWYRQTLGQGPEFLTYFQNEAQLEKSRLLSDRFSAERPKGSFSTLEIQRTEQGDSAMYLCASSVATASYEQYFGPGTRLTVT.

V is TRBV20-1 and J is TRBJ2-1; perhaps TRBD2 as D (5 bases). Trimming left V 0 bases short and J 10 bases short, with 10 bases between. Germline V lookup: CDR1 DFQATT, CDR2 SNEGSKA (reference sequence). CDR3 length: 12 residues. The CDR3 sequence is CSAREGGYEQFF. The CDR3 DNA sequence: TGCAGTGCTAGAGAAGGCGGGTACGAGCAGTTCTTC.

This clonotype was seen at least ten times. The chain couples TRBV5-4 to TRBJ2-5, with unresolved D. There are 13 residues in the CDR3. Germline V gene data show CDR1 as SGHNT and CDR2 as YYREEE (reference sequence). Trimming shortened V by 2 bases and J by 0 bases, and 5 bases separated the two germline ends. The CDR3 sequence is CASSFGNQETQYF. The CDR3 DNA reads TGTGCCAGCAGCTTCGGCAACCAAGAGACCCAGTACTTC. Supplemented by reference TRBV5-4 and TRBJ2-5, the full variable domain reads ETGVTQSPTHLIKTRGQQVTLRCSSQSGHNTVSWYQQALGQGPQFIFQYYREEENGRGNFPPRFSGLQFPNYSSELNVNALELDDSALYLCASSFGNQETQYFGPGTRLLVL.

This clonotype was seen a handful of times. The chain employs TRBV20-1 and TRBJ2-3; 12 bases align to TRBD2. This CDR3 is 18 amino acids long. V dropped 6 bases and J dropped 1; count of bases not matched to a gene: 14. Germline assignment: CDR1 DFQATT and CDR2 SNEGSKA (reference sequence). The CDR3 loop reads CSARPQRLAGVRTDTQYF. The CDR3 DNA follows: TGCAGTGCCCGACCCCAACGACTAGCGGGGGTTCGCACAGATACGCAGTATTTT.

The V and J genes are TRBV9 and TRBJ2-5; D is perhaps TRBD2 (6 bases). The CDR3 is made up of 18 amino acids. The germline V gene encodes CDR1 SGDLS and CDR2 YYNGEE. V was clipped by 3 bases and J by 0 bases, with 21 bases between them. The CDR3 sequence: CASSGHPRRGLDQETQYF. The CDR3 nucleotides read TGTGCCAGCAGCGGTCACCCACGGCGGGGCTTAGACCAAGAGACCCAGTACTTC.

The chain combines TRBV5-1 with TRBJ1-1; 7 bases map to TRBD1. There are 15 residues in the CDR3. The J segment lost 6 bases and the V segment lost 4 bases, leaving 12 bases of the junction unmatched. Germline CDR1 SGHRS, CDR2 YFSETQ. In DNA form, the CDR3 reads TGCGCCAGCAGCCCTGGTTCAGGGGGAGATTCTGAAGCTTTCTTT. This gives the protein CASSPGSGGDSEAFF.

Of note for this clonotype: This may come from a read error, since a much larger clone is one base off. The chain has TRBV29-1 and TRBJ2-1; D is tentatively TRBD1 or TRBD2 (5 bases each). This CDR3 has 14 amino acids. The V gene's germline CDR1 is SQVTM and CDR2 ANQGSEA. Trimming stripped 6 bases from V and 0 bases from J, with 12 bases between. The chain's CDR3 is CSVMDGASYNEQFF. CDR3 in DNA: TGCAGCGTCATGGACGGGGCCTCCTACAATGAGCAGTTCTTC.

The J gene is TRBJ2-3, the V gene TRBV11-3; 12 bases are a match to TRBD2. This CDR3 spans 16 amino acids. V gave up 3 bases and J gave up 6 bases; unmatched junction bases: 7. CDR1 and CDR2 from the germline V gene are SGHNT and YENEEA. This chain's CDR3 is CASSLRTSGEFDTQYF. CDR3 in DNA: TGTGCCAGCAGCTTGCGGACTAGCGGGGAGTTCGATACGCAGTATTTT.

The CDR3 region is CASSQVDLRHEQYF. The CDR3 bases are TGCGCCAGCAGCCAAGTGGATCTCCGCCATGAGCAGTACTTC. This rearrangement joins TRBV4-3 to TRBJ2-5; D not resolved. Trimming left V 1 base short and J 11 bases short, with 17 bases between. CDR3 length: 14 amino acids. The germline V gene encodes CDR1 LGHNA and CDR2 YSLEER.